This is a list of T cell receptor beta chains from one sample in a study of blood T cells in healthy people across ages. TCRdb re-called the 5' RACE reads with MiXCR, one entry per CDR3 protein. The sample shows 600,000 or so distinct CDR3 sequences, 25% to 35% of them seen only once. The sequencing sample was made of blood. These receptors all stem from a woman of 80 years or more in good health. CDR3s include the opening cysteine and the closing phenylalanine or tryptophan. The order of the fields is clone size, J gene, V gene, D gene, CDR3 protein, CDR3 DNA. A D gene is named only where the DNA matches it firmly. Expanded clones are given a class, and other clones once, few, many or no size at all.

clone_size: -; j_call: TRBJ2-3; v_call: TRBV20-1; d_call: -; cdr3_aa: CSARFGGERTDTQYF; cdr3_nt: TGCAGTGCTAGGTTCGGCGGGGAACGCACAGATACGCAGTATTTT
clone_size: many; j_call: TRBJ1-4; v_call: TRBV6-5; d_call: -; cdr3_aa: CASSYGGLGEKLFF; cdr3_nt: TGTGCCAGCAGTTACGGCGGACTTGGGGAAAAACTGTTTTTT
clone_size: -; j_call: TRBJ1-4; v_call: TRBV4-3; d_call: -; cdr3_aa: CASSQGAQGGEKLFF; cdr3_nt: TGCGCCAGCAGCCAAGGGGCACAGGGAGGTGAAAAACTGTTTTTT
clone_size: many; j_call: TRBJ2-1; v_call: TRBV20-1; d_call: -; cdr3_aa: CSARDPAVQGNSEQFF; cdr3_nt: TGCAGTGCTAGAGATCCGGCGGTACAGGGAAACAGTGAGCAGTTCTTC
clone_size: -; j_call: TRBJ2-2; v_call: TRBV4-2; d_call: TRBD2; cdr3_aa: CASSQVSSGGAPGELFF; cdr3_nt: TGTGCCAGCAGCCAAGTTTCTAGCGGGGGGGCCCCCGGGGAGCTGTTTTTT
clone_size: many; j_call: TRBJ2-6; v_call: TRBV20-1; d_call: -; cdr3_aa: CSARDRIGANVLTF; cdr3_nt: TGCAGTGCTAGAGATCGGATTGGGGCCAACGTCCTGACTTTC
clone_size: -; j_call: TRBJ2-1; v_call: TRBV6-2/TRBV6-3; d_call: TRBD2; cdr3_aa: CASSYPDLRAGPCDEQFF; cdr3_nt: TGTGCCAGCAGTTACCCCGATTTACGAGCGGGGCCTTGCGATGAGCAGTTCTTC
clone_size: few; j_call: TRBJ2-3; v_call: TRBV20-1; d_call: TRBD2; cdr3_aa: CSAPTSGGAVGTDTQYF; cdr3_nt: TGCAGTGCTCCGACTAGCGGGGGGGCCGTTGGCACAGATACGCAGTATTTT
clone_size: many; j_call: TRBJ1-2; v_call: TRBV20-1; d_call: -; cdr3_aa: CSASIPYRGQLGYGYTF; cdr3_nt: TGCAGTGCCTCCATCCCCTACCGGGGGCAATTGGGCTATGGCTACACCTTC
clone_size: -; j_call: TRBJ1-6; v_call: TRBV6-6; d_call: -; cdr3_aa: CASTPTESYNSPLHF; cdr3_nt: TGTGCCAGCACTCCGACAGAGTCATATAATTCACCCCTCCACTTT
clone_size: many; j_call: TRBJ1-5; v_call: TRBV28; d_call: -; cdr3_aa: CASPPGTSVGAQHF; cdr3_nt: TGTGCCAGCCCCCCTGGGACGTCGGTTGGAGCCCAGCATTTT
clone_size: few; j_call: TRBJ1-3; v_call: TRBV12-3/TRBV12-4; d_call: -; cdr3_aa: CASSLTGGGNTIYF; cdr3_nt: TGTGCCAGCAGTTTAACCGGGGGCGGAAACACCATATATTTT
clone_size: many; j_call: TRBJ2-7; v_call: TRBV7-3; d_call: -; cdr3_aa: CASSLDISYEQYF; cdr3_nt: TGTGCCAGCAGCTTGGACATTTCCTACGAGCAGTACTTC
clone_size: many; j_call: TRBJ1-2; v_call: TRBV14; d_call: -; cdr3_aa: CASSQEIRYGYTF; cdr3_nt: TGTGCCAGCAGCCAAGAGATCCGCTATGGCTACACCTTC
clone_size: many; j_call: TRBJ2-7; v_call: TRBV7-3; d_call: -; cdr3_aa: CASSLGGHEQYF; cdr3_nt: TGTGCCAGCAGCTTAGGGGGCCACGAGCAGTACTTC
clone_size: many; j_call: TRBJ1-6; v_call: TRBV30; d_call: TRBD1; cdr3_aa: CAWTRDRGTNSPLHF; cdr3_nt: TGTGCCTGGACCCGGGACAGGGGAACGAATTCACCCCTCCACTTT